This T cell receptor beta chain was documented in a study of blood T cell repertoires in COVID-19. Study details: Acute-phase and convalescent COVID-19 samples originated in the United States, Italy and Spain. PBMCs, B-cell-depleted T cells, or T cells provided the cDNA or gDNA that made up the material.

Trimming shortened V by 6 bases and J by 1 base, and 9 bases separated the two germline ends. Germline values: CDR1 MNHEY, CDR2 SVGAGI. This CDR3 is 13 amino acids long. How the authors handled the data: Amplification of reference gene primers provided the estimated nucleated cell counts. Libraries were prepared by immunoSEQ multiplex PCR; TCRdb keeps only in-frame clonotypes and omits some of them. The DNA gave D and trimming, while V, J and clone size come from that table. The sample carries about 80,000 clones, around 77% recorded once. The TCR sequence derives from a man between 65 and 85 years old with active or convalescent COVID-19. Input material: peripheral blood. J is TRBJ1-1 and V is TRBV6-5; D call uncertain. This chain's CDR3 is CASRRVSNTEAFF. In DNA form, the CDR3 reads TGTGCCAGCAGGCGGGTTTCGAACACTGAAGCTTTCTTT.